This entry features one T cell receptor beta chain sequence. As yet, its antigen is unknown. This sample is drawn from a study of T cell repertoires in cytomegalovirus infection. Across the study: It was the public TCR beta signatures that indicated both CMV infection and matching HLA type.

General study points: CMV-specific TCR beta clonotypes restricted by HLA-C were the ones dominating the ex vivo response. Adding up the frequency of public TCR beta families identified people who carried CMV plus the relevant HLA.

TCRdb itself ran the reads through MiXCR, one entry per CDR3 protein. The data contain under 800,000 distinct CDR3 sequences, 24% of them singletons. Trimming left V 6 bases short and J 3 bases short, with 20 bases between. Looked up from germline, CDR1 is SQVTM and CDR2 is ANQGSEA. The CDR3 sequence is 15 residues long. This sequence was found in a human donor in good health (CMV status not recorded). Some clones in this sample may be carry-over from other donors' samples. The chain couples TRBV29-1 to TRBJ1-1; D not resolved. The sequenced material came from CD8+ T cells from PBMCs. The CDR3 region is CSVRRVETGYTEAFF. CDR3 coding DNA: TGCAGCGTCCGACGGGTGGAAACGGGGTACACTGAAGCTTTCTTT.